Each of the 10 T cell receptor beta chains below was sequenced from the same sample in a study of T cell repertoires in cytomegalovirus infection. TCRdb called the reads again in MiXCR, with one record for every CDR3 protein. Of about 400,000 distinct CDR3 sequences listed, roughly a third are singletons. Antigen specificity for these receptors is unknown. Sequenced material: cultured PBMCs, taken from culture after CMV antigen stimulation. The receptor source for this set is a human donor in good health (CMV status not recorded). Some clones in this sample may be carry-over from other donors' samples.

The chain links TRBV7-2 to TRBJ2-7; D remains unclear. The CDR3 loop spans 15 amino acids. Deletions cut 7 bases from V and 1 base from J, with 17 bases between. The germline gives CDR1 SGHTA, CDR2 FQGNSA. As DNA, the CDR3 is TGTGCCAGCACCCCCGGTAGAGACTCTTCCTACGAGCAGTACGTC. This codes for CASTPGRDSSYEQYV.

This chain links TRBV7-2 with TRBJ2-1; no definite D call. Germline CDR1 is SGHTA and CDR2 is FQGNSA. The V end was cut by 9 bases, the J end by 9 bases, with 21 bases between. CDR3 length: 14 amino acids. DNA for the CDR3: TGTGCCAGTAAGGGTGGGCAGTATTTTACTGAGCAGTTCTTC. This codes for CASKGGQYFTEQFF.

This clonotype has a single count. The J gene is TRBJ2-7, the V gene TRBV23-1; D gene uncertain. TRBV23-1 is noted as an ORF with a role that remains uncertain. The germline V and J ends were trimmed by 1 base and 6 bases, with 10 bases remaining between them. The CDR3 runs to 13 residues. DNA of the CDR3: TGCGCCAGCAGTCAATTAAGGTTATTCGAGCAGTACGTC. Its protein is CASSQLRLFEQYV.

This clonotype was counted only a few times. This chain uses TRBV28 with TRBJ1-5, with D tentatively TRBD1 (5 bases). Germline values: CDR1 MDHEN, CDR2 SYDVKM. The CDR3 runs to 16 residues. V was clipped by 2 bases and J by 2 bases, with 13 bases between them. CDR3 region: CASSLLGTPGNQPQHF. Here the CDR3 DNA reads TGTGCCAGCAGTTTACTCGGGACGCCGGGCAATCAGCCCCAGCATTTT.

J is TRBJ2-1 and V is TRBV11-2; D ambiguous. The length of the CDR3 is 16 residues. The germline V gene has CDR1 SGHAT and CDR2 FQNNGV. V lost 5 bases to trimming and J lost 0 bases, with 14 bases between them. The CDR3 DNA reads as TGTGCCAGCAGCCTCAGCTTTGGGGACTCCTACAATGAGCAGTTCTTC. Protein product: CASSLSFGDSYNEQFF.

The CDR3 nucleotides are TGTGCCAGCAGTTACTCGAGAGTGTCTGGAAACACCATATATTTT. Protein sequence: CASSYSRVSGNTIYF. The V gene is TRBV6-5, the J gene TRBJ1-3; no reliable D call. The CDR3 has 15 residues. Germline CDR1 is MNHEY and CDR2 is SVGAGI. Deletions cut 0 bases from V and 1 base from J, with 7 bases between.

This clonotype was found a few times. The chain is built from TRBV28 and TRBJ1-6; 8 nucleotides align to TRBD1. Germline values: CDR1 MDHEN, CDR2 SYDVKM. This CDR3 contains 18 residues. Trimming removed 2 bases from V and 10 bases from J; junction bases left unmatched: 16. This chain's CDR3 is CASSLPGGEGVGKSPLHF. The CDR3 bases are TGTGCCAGCAGTTTACCAGGGGGCGAAGGCGTGGGGAAATCACCCCTCCACTTT.

This clonotype appeared many times. The chain uses TRBV19 and TRBJ1-2, with D possibly being TRBD1 (5 bases). The length of the CDR3 is 15 residues. V lost 3 bases, J lost 4 bases, and 15 bases lay in between. Looked up from germline, CDR1 is LNHDA and CDR2 is SQIVND (reference sequence). The CDR3 coding sequence is TGTGCCAGTAGTATCGCGGTGGGACCGATCTATGGCTACACCTTC. Encoded protein: CASSIAVGPIYGYTF.

The V and J genes are TRBV7-2 and TRBJ1-5; 8 positions match TRBD1. J gave up 6 bases and V 5 bases, and 9 bases lay outside the gene matches. The CDR3 runs to 15 residues. Germline V gene lookup returns CDR1 SGHTA and CDR2 FQGNSA. The CDR3 loop reads CASSLITGGGQPQHF. CDR3 bases: TGTGCCAGCAGCCTAATAACAGGGGGGGGTCAGCCCCAGCATTTT.

This chain links TRBV24-1 with TRBJ2-3; D call uncertain. The CDR3 length is 13 residues. CDR1 is KGHDR and CDR2 is SFDVKD in the germline V gene. The V end lost 1 base, the J end lost 6 bases, and 7 bases lay between the germline ends. The CDR3 sequence: CATSDFFEDTQYF. CDR3 coding DNA: TGTGCCACCAGTGATTTTTTCGAGGATACGCAGTATTTT.